This T cell receptor beta chain was profiled in a study of cytomegalovirus exposure and HLA in healthy donors. Looking at the study overall: Researchers found that approximately 80% of around 400 genotyped donors fell within the Caucasian-associated ancestry cluster.

Both 60 Vbeta primers and 13 Jbeta primers went into the PCR. Libraries were prepared by immunoSEQ multiplex PCR; TCRdb keeps only in-frame clonotypes and omits some of them. The sample table sets out just over 200,000 clones. CDR3 length: 15 amino acids. V lost 0 bases and J lost 7; bases outside the gene matches: 7. Germline CDR1 is SGDLS and CDR2 is YYNGEE. A note on this clone: Its antigen remains unidentified.

Notes on the study in general: Sequencing depth across donors, presence/absence analyses assumed, was roughly uniform. The study recorded 150 to 200 TCR beta chains that were cytomegalovirus-associated.

The receptor's source is a girl aged 2 to 10 in good health and CMV-seropositive. Source material: PBMCs. The chain recombines TRBV9 with TRBJ1-1; 9 nucleotides align to TRBD1. CDR3 residues: CASSVAGTGIGEAFF. The CDR3 DNA follows: TGTGCCAGCAGCGTAGCTGGGACAGGGATCGGTGAAGCTTTCTTT.